These T cell receptor beta chains were read from a single sample in a study of cytomegalovirus exposure and HLA in healthy donors. TCRdb's table, derived via immunoSEQ multiplex PCR, lists solely in-frame clones and lacks some. This sample's table has about 130,000 clones. Sequences were obtained from PBMCs. These receptors were obtained from a man between 25 and 39 years old in good health and CMV-seronegative. Each CDR3 is given with its conserved first and last residue. A D gene is named only where the DNA matches it firmly. Clone size appears in some rows only: once, few, many, or a class for an expanded clone.

v_gene	j_gene	d_gene	abundance	CDR3nt	CDR3aa
TRBV28	TRBJ2-7	NA	NA	TGTGCCAGCAGTTTTTTTTCGTGGGGGGTCCACGAGCAGTACTTC	CASSFFSWGVHEQYF
TRBV10-1	TRBJ2-2	TRBD2	NA	TGCGCCAGCAGTTCAGCGGGAGCCGACACCGGGGAGCTGTTTTTT	CASSSAGADTGELFF
TRBV9	TRBJ2-2	TRBD1	NA	TGTGCCAGCAGCGTAGAATGGCCAGGGGGTGCCGGGGAGCTGTTTTTT	CASSVEWPGGAGELFF
TRBV5-1	TRBJ2-5	TRBD1	NA	TGCGCCAGCAGCTTTATGGACAGGGAAGAGACCCAGTACTTC	CASSFMDREETQYF
TRBV27	TRBJ2-1	NA	NA	TGTGCCAGCAGTCCCCAAGTGGGCGGTGGCGGGCTTGAGCAGTTCTTC	CASSPQVGGGGLEQFF
TRBV5-1	TRBJ1-1	TRBD1	NA	TGCGCCAGCAGACCGGGACAGATGAACACTGAAGCTTTCTTT	CASRPGQMNTEAFF
TRBV18	TRBJ2-5	NA	NA	TGTGCCAGCTCACCTTCACCGGGACAAGAGACCCAGTACTTC	CASSPSPGQETQYF
TRBV4-1	TRBJ2-2	TRBD2	medium-sized	TGCGCCAGCAGCCCGGGGGTAGCGGGAGGCCCCGGGGAGCTGTTTTTT	CASSPGVAGGPGELFF
TRBV5-1	TRBJ1-4	NA	NA	TGCGCCAGCAGTTCGGACAGTTATAATGAAAAACTGTTTTTT	CASSSDSYNEKLFF
TRBV10-3	TRBJ1-3	NA	medium-sized	TGTGCCATCAGTGAGACCGGGACAACTGGAAACACCATATATTTT	CAISETGTTGNTIYF
TRBV28	TRBJ2-1	TRBD2	NA	TGTGCCAGCAGCCTCGGGACTATCGAGCAGTTCTTC	CASSLGTIEQFF
TRBV19	TRBJ1-5	NA	NA	TGTGCCAGTAGTATAGCCAGGGATGGTAGCAATCAGCCCCAGCATTTT	CASSIARDGSNQPQHF
TRBV10-3	TRBJ2-1	TRBD2	NA	TGTGCCATCAGTGAAATAATGACTAGCGGAAGGGCTGAGCAGTTCTTC	CAISEIMTSGRAEQFF
TRBV11-2	TRBJ2-7	NA	NA	TGTGCCAGCAGCTCTGGGACATTCCCGGCGGAGTACTTC	CASSSGTFPAEYF
TRBV4-3	TRBJ2-7	TRBD2	NA	TGCGCCAGCAGCCAAGATCGCTTCGGCGGGAGTAGGTACGAGCAGTACTTC	CASSQDRFGGSRYEQYF
TRBV4-2	TRBJ2-2	TRBD2	NA	TGTGCCAGCAGCCAAGTGATTAGCGGGAGTTTGGACACCGGGGAGCTGTTTTTT	CASSQVISGSLDTGELFF
TRBV20-1	TRBJ2-7	NA	NA	TGCAGTGCTAGTAATTCCTACGAGCAGTACTTC	CSASNSYEQYF
TRBV5-5	TRBJ1-1	TRBD1	NA	TGTGCCAGCAGCTTGGGACAGGGAGGCACTGAAGCTTTCTTT	CASSLGQGGTEAFF
TRBV9	TRBJ1-3	NA	NA	TGTGCCAGCAGCCAACCCAGGGGAATCTCTGGAAACGCCATATATTTT	CASSQPRGISGNAIYF
TRBV7-8	TRBJ2-7	TRBD1	NA	TGTGCCAGCAGCCCTGACAGGGTCGGCGAGCAGTACTTC	CASSPDRVGEQYF
TRBV10-2	TRBJ2-1	TRBD2	NA	TGCGCCAGCAGTCCCCTGGGACTAGCGGGTGAGACGAGCTCCTACAATGAGCAGTTCTTC	CASSPLGLAGETSSYNEQFF
TRBV28	TRBJ2-2	NA	NA	TGTGCCAGCTCCCCCCACAACGACGGGGAGCTGTTTTTT	CASSPHNDGELFF
TRBV2	TRBJ2-4	NA	NA	TGTGCCAGCAGGGCGGTCATAGCCAAAAACATTCAGTACTTC	CASRAVIAKNIQYF
TRBV10-1	TRBJ2-3	NA	NA	TGCGCCAGCAGTGTCCGGTTGGATACGCAGTATTTT	CASSVRLDTQYF
TRBV5-1	TRBJ2-6	TRBD1	NA	TGCGCCAGCAGCTGGACAGGGGGGTCTGGGGCCAACGTCCTGACTTTC	CASSWTGGSGANVLTF
TRBV10-1	TRBJ2-3	TRBD2	NA	TGCGCCAGCAGTGAGTCTAGACTAGCGGGATCCGCAGATACGCAGTATTTT	CASSESRLAGSADTQYF
TRBV27	TRBJ1-1	NA	NA	TGTGCCAGCAGTGCCGGACGGGGTGAAGCTTTCTTT	CASSAGRGEAFF
TRBV30	TRBJ2-3	NA	NA	TGTGCCTGGATCGGGGGCACAGATACGCAGTATTTT	CAWIGGTDTQYF
TRBV29-1	TRBJ1-2	NA	NA	TGCAGCGTTGAAGTGGGGGCCGGCTACACCTTC	CSVEVGAGYTF
TRBV5-1	TRBJ2-2	TRBD2	NA	TGCGCCAGCAGCTTCGATACTAGCGGGATCTACACCGGGGAGCTGTTTTTT	CASSFDTSGIYTGELFF
TRBV27	TRBJ1-1	NA	NA	TGTGCCAGCAGGTTGGACAGGAACACTGAAGCTTTCTTT	CASRLDRNTEAFF
TRBV27	TRBJ1-1	NA	NA	TGTGCCAGCAGTCCCCGGGTGAACACTGAAGCTTTCTTT	CASSPRVNTEAFF
TRBV21-1	TRBJ2-3	NA	NA	TGTGCCAGCAGCAAAAAGCGGTTAGTAAATACGCAGTATTTT	CASSKKRLVNTQYF
TRBV2	TRBJ2-1	NA	NA	TGTGCCAGCAGCCAGGGGGGCGTGAATGAGCAGTTCTTC	CASSQGGVNEQFF
TRBV27	TRBJ2-7	TRBD1	NA	TGTGCCAGCAGCCCTGACCGGGACAGGGCCTACGAGCAGTACTTC	CASSPDRDRAYEQYF
TRBV25-1	TRBJ2-7	NA	NA	TGTGCCAGCAGGTACAATGATTTCCACGAGCAGTACTTC	CASRYNDFHEQYF
TRBV9	TRBJ1-2	NA	NA	TGTGCCAGCAGCGCACAAAACAGGGATGGCTACACCTTC	CASSAQNRDGYTF
TRBV7-8	TRBJ1-2	NA	NA	TGTGCCAGCAGCTTAGTCAGGGAAGGCTACACCTTC	CASSLVREGYTF
TRBV28	TRBJ1-6	NA	NA	TGTGCCAGCATTGGGAGGGCAGGGAATTCACCCCTCCACTTT	CASIGRAGNSPLHF
TRBV11-3	TRBJ2-3	TRBD1	NA	TGTGCCAGCAGCTCAAGGACAGGTTTGGATACGCAGTATTTT	CASSSRTGLDTQYF
TRBV4-1	TRBJ1-5	NA	NA	TGCGCCAGCAGCCAAGATCTGAGGACAGAGGGCAATCAGCCCCAGCATTTT	CASSQDLRTEGNQPQHF
TRBV5-1	TRBJ2-5	NA	NA	TGCGCCAGCAGCTTGCGGGGGAGCGAGACCCAGTACTTC	CASSLRGSETQYF
TRBV6-1	TRBJ1-5	NA	NA	TGTGCCAGCGAGGATTTGGGCAGGGGCCGTCAGCCCCAGCATTTT	CASEDLGRGRQPQHF
TRBV7-9	TRBJ2-7	NA	NA	TGTGCCAGCAGCTCCTACGGAAGACGCATCGAGGACTACGAGCAGTACTTC	CASSSYGRRIEDYEQYF
TRBV7-2	TRBJ2-3	TRBD2	NA	TGTGCCAGCAGCTTAGTCCCGCTAGCGGGAGTTGCAGATACGCAGTATTTT	CASSLVPLAGVADTQYF
TRBV5-1	TRBJ1-1	TRBD1	NA	TGCGCCAGCGGCAGGACAGGGGGAGGTAACACTGAAGCTTTCTTT	CASGRTGGGNTEAFF
TRBV9	TRBJ2-3	NA	NA	TGTGCCAGCAGCGCCTGGGCCACAGATACGCAGTATTTT	CASSAWATDTQYF